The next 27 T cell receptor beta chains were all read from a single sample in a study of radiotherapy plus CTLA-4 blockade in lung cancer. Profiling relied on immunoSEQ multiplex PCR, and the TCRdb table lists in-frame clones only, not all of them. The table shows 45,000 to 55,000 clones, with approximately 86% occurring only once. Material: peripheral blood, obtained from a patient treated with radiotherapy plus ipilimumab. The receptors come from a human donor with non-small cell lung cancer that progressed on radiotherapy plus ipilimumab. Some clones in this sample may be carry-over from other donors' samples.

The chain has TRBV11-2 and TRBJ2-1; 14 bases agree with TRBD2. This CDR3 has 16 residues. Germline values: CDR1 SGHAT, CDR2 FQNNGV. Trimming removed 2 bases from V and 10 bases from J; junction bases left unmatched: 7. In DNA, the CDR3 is TGTGCCAGCAGCTTACGGGGGACTAGCGGGAGTCGGGAGCAGTTCTTC. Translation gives CASSLRGTSGSREQFF.

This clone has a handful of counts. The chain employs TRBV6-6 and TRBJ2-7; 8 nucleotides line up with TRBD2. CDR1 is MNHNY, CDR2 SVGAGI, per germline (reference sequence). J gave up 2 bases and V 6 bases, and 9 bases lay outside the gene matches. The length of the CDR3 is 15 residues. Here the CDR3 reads CASRKNSGTTYEQYF. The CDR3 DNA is TGTGCCAGCAGAAAGAATAGCGGGACGACCTACGAGCAGTACTTC.

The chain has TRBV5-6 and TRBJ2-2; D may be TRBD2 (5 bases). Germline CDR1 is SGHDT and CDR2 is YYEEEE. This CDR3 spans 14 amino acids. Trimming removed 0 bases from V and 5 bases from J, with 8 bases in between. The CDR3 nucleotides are TGTGCCAGCAGCTTGGCTTCGGGGACCGGGGAGCTGTTTTTT. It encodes CASSLASGTGELFF. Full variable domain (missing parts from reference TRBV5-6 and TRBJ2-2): DAGVTQSPTHLIKTRGQQVTLRCSPKSGHDTVSWYQQALGQGPQFIFQYYEEEERQRGNFPDRFSGHQFPNYSSELNVNALLLGDSALYLCASSLASGTGELFFGEGSRLTVL.

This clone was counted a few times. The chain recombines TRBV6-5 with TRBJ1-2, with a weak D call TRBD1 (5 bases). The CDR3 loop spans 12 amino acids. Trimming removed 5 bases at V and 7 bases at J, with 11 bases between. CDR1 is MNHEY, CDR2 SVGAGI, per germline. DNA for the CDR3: TGTGCCAGCAGTCAGGGAGGAGCTGGCTACACCTTC. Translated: CASSQGGAGYTF.

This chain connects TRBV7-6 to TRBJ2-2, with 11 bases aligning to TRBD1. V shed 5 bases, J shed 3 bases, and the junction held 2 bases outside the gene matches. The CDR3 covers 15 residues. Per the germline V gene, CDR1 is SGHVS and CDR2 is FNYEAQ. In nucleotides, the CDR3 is TGTGCCAGCAGCCCGGACAGGGGGCACACCGGGGAGCTGTTTTTT. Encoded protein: CASSPDRGHTGELFF.

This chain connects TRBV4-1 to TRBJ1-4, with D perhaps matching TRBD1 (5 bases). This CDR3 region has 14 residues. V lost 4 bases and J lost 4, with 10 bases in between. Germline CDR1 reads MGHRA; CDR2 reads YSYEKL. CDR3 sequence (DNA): TGCGCCAGCAGCCGGGGCAGCTTTAATGAAAAACTGTTTTTT. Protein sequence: CASSRGSFNEKLFF.

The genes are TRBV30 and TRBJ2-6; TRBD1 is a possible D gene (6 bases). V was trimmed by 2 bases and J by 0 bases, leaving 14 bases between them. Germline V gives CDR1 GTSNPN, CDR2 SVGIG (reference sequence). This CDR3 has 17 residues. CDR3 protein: CAWSQTGTVSGANVLTF. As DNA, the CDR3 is TGTGCCTGGAGTCAGACAGGAACCGTCTCTGGGGCCAACGTCCTGACTTTC. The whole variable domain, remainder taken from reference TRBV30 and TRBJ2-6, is SQTIHQWPATLVQPVGSPLSLECTVEGTSNPNLYWYRQAAGRGLQLLFYSVGIGQISSEVPQNLSASRPQDRQFILSSKKLLLSDSGFYLCAWSQTGTVSGANVLTFGAGSRLTVL.

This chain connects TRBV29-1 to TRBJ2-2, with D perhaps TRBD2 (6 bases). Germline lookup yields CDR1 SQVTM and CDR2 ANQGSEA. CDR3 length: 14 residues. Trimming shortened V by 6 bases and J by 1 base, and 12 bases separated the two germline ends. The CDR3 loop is CSVRRGGNTGELFF. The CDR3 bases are TGCAGCGTCCGCCGGGGAGGGAACACCGGGGAGCTGTTTTTT.

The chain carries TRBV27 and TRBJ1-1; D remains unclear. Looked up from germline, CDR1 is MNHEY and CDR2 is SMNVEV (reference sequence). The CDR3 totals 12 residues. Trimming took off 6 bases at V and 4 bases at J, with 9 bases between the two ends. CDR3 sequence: CASSISGTEAFF. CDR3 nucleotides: TGTGCCAGCAGCATTAGTGGCACTGAAGCTTTCTTT.

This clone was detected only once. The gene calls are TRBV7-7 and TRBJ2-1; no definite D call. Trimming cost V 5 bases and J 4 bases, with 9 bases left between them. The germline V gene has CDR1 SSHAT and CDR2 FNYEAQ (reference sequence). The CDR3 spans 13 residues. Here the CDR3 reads CASSSDHYNEQFF. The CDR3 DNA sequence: TGTGCCAGCAGCAGCGATCATTACAATGAGCAGTTCTTC.

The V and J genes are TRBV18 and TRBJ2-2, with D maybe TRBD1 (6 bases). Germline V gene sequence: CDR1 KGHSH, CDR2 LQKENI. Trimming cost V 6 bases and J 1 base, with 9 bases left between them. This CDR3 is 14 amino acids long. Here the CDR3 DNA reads TGTGCCAGCTCGCGGACAGAGAACACCGGGGAGCTGTTTTTT. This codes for CASSRTENTGELFF.

The CDR3 DNA sequence: TGTGCCAGCAGTGAATATGGAGGGACAGGAGACTTCGGCTACACCTTC. Translating gives CASSEYGGTGDFGYTF. V is TRBV25-1 and J is TRBJ1-2; 8 nucleotides agree with TRBD1. The trim removed 0 bases at V and 8 bases at J, leaving 11 bases unmatched. The CDR3 has 16 amino acids. Looked up from germline, CDR1 is MGHDK and CDR2 is SYGVNS.

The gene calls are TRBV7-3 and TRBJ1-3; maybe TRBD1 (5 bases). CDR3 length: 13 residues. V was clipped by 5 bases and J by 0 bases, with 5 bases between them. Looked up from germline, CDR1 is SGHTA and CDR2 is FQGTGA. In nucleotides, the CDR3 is TGTGCCAGCAGCGACAGCTCTGGAAACACCATATATTTT. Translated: CASSDSSGNTIYF. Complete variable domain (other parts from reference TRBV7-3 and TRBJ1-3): GAGVSQTPSNKVTEKGKYVELRCDPISGHTALYWYRQSLGQGPEFLIYFQGTGAADDSGLPNDRFFAVRPEGSVSTLKIQRTERGDSAVYLCASSDSSGNTIYFGEGSWLTVV.

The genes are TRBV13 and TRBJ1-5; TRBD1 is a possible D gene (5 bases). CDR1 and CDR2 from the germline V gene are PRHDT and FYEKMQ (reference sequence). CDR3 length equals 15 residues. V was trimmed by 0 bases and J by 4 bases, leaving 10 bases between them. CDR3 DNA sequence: TGTGCCAGCAGCTTAGGGACGGGGGATAATCAGCCCCAGCATTTT. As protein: CASSLGTGDNQPQHF. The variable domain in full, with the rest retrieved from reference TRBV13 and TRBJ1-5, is AAGVIQSPRHLIKEKRETATLKCYPIPRHDTVYWYQQGPGQDPQFLISFYEKMQSDKGSIPDRFSAQQFSDYHSELNMSSLELGDSALYFCASSLGTGDNQPQHFGDGTRLSIL.

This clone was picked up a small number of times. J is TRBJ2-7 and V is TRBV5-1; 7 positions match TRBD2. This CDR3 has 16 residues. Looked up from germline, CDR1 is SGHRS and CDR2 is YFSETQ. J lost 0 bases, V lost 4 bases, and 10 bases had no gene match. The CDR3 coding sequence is TGCGCCAGCAGCCGAGCGGGATCGGCGATCTCCTACGAGCAGTACTTC. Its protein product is CASSRAGSAISYEQYF.

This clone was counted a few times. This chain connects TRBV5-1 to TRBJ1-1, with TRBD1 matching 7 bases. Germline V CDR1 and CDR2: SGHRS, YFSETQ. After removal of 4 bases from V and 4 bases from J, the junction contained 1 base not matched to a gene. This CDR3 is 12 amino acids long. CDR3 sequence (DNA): TGCGCCAGCAGCGGGGACAGCACTGAAGCTTTCTTT. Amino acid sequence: CASSGDSTEAFF.

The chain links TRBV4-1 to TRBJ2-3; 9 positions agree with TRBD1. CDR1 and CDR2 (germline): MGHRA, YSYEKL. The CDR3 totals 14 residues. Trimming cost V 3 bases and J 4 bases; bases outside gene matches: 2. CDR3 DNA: TGCGCCAGCAGCCACCGACAGGGGGCAGATACGCAGTATTTT. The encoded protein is CASSHRQGADTQYF.

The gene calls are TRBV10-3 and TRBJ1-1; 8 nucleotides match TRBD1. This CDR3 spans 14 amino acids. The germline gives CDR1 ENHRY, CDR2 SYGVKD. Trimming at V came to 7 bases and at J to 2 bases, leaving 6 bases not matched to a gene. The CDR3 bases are TGTGCCATCAAGGACAGGGTTAAAAACACTGAAGCTTTCTTT. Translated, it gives CAIKDRVKNTEAFF.

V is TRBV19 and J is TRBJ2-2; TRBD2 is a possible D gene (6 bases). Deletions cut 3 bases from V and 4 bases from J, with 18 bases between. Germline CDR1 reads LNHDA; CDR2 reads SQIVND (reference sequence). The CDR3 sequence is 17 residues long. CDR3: CASSIGGSGAGTGELFF. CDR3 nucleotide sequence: TGTGCCAGTAGTATTGGAGGATCGGGAGCTGGCACCGGGGAGCTGTTTTTT. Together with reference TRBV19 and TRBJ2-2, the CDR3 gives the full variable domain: DGGITQSPKYLFRKEGQNVTLSCEQNLNHDAMYWYRQDPGQGLRLIYYSQIVNDFQKGDIAEGYSVSREKKESFPLTVTSAQKNPTAFYLCASSIGGSGAGTGELFFGEGSRLTVL.

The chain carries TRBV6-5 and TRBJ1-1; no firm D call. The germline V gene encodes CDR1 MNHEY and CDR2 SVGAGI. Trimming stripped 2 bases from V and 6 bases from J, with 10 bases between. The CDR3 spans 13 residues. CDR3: CASSYTHFSEAFF. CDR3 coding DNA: TGTGCCAGCAGTTACACTCACTTTTCTGAAGCTTTCTTT.

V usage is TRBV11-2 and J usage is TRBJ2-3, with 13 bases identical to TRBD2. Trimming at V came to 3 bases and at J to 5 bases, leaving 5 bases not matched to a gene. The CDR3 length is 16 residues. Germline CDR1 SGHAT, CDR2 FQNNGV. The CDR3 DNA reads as TGTGCCAGCAGCTTCACTAGCGGGGGGGCCTTAGATACGCAGTATTTT. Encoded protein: CASSFTSGGALDTQYF.

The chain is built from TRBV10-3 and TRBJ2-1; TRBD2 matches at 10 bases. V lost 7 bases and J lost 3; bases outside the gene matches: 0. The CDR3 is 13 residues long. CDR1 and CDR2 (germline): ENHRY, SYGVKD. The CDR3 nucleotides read TGTGCCATCACTAGCGGGGGCTACAATGAGCAGTTCTTC. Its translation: CAITSGGYNEQFF.

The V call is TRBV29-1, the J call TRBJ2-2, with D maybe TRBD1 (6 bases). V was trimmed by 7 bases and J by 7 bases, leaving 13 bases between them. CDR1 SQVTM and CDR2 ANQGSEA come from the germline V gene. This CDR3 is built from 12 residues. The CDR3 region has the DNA TGCAGCGCCGTCTGGACAGACGGGGAGCTGTTTTTT. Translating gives CSAVWTDGELFF.

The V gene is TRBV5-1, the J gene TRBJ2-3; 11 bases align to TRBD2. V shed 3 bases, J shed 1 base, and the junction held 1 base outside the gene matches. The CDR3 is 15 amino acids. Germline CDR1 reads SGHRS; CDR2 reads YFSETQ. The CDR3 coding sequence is TGCGCCAGCAGCTCGGGACTAGCGGGCACAGATACGCAGTATTTT. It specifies CASSSGLAGTDTQYF.

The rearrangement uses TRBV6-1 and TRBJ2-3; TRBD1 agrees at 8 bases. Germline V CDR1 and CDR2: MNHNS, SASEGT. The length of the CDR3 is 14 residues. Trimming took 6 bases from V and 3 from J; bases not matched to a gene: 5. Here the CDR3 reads CASRRDRITDTQYF. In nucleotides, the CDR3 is TGTGCCAGCAGACGGGACAGGATTACAGATACGCAGTATTTT.

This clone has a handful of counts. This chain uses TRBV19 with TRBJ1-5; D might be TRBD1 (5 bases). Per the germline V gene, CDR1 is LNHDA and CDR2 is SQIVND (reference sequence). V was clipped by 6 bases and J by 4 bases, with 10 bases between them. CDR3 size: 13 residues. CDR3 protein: CASRMGLNQPQHF. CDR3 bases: TGTGCCAGTAGGATGGGACTTAATCAGCCCCAGCATTTT.

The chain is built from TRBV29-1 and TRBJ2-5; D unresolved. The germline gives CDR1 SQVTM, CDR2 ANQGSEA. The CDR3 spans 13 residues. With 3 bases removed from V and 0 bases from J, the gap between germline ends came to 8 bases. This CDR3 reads CSVDGLYQETQYF. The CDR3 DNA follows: TGCAGCGTTGATGGCTTGTACCAAGAGACCCAGTACTTC.